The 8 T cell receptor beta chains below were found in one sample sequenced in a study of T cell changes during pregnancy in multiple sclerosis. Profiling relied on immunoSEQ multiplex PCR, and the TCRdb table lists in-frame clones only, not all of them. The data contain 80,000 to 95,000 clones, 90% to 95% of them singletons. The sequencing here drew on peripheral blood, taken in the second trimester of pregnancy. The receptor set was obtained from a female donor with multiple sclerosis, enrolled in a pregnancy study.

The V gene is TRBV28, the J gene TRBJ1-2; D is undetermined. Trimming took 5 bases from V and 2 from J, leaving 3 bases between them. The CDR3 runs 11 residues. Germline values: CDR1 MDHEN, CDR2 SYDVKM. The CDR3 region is CASSQNYGYTF. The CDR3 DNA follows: TGTGCCAGCAGTCAGAACTATGGCTACACCTTC.

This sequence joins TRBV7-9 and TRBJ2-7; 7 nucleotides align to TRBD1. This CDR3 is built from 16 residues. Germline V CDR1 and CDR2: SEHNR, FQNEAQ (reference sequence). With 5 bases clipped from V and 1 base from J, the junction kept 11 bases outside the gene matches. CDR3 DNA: TGTGCCAGCAGCGAGGCGCAAGTGACAGGGTCCTACGAGCAGTACTTC. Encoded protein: CASSEAQVTGSYEQYF.

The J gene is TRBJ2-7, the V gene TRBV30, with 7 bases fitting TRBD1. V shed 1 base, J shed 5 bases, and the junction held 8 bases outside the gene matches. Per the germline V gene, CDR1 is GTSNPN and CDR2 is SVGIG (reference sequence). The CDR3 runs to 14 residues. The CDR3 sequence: CAWSDTGERNEQYF. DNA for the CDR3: TGTGCCTGGAGTGATACAGGGGAACGAAACGAGCAGTACTTC.

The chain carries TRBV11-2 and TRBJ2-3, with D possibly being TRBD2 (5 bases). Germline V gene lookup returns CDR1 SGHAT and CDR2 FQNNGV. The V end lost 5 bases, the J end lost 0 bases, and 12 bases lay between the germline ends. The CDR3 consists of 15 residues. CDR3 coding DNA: TGTGCCAGCAGCCCGGTACGCGGGAGCACAGATACGCAGTATTTT. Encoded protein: CASSPVRGSTDTQYF.

Here the CDR3 reads CASSPMTGVQLDTQYF. In DNA form, the CDR3 reads TGTGCCAGTAGCCCAATGACAGGGGTTCAATTAGATACGCAGTATTTT. The chain uses TRBV19 and TRBJ2-3; 8 nucleotides match TRBD1. Per the germline V gene, CDR1 is LNHDA and CDR2 is SQIVND (reference sequence). The CDR3 runs 16 residues. J gave up 5 bases and V 6 bases, and 13 bases lay outside the gene matches. Using reference TRBV19 and TRBJ2-3 for the parts outside the CDR3, the full variable domain is DGGITQSPKYLFRKEGQNVTLSCEQNLNHDAMYWYRQDPGQGLRLIYYSQIVNDFQKGDIAEGYSVSREKKESFPLTVTSAQKNPTAFYLCASSPMTGVQLDTQYFGPGTRLTVL.

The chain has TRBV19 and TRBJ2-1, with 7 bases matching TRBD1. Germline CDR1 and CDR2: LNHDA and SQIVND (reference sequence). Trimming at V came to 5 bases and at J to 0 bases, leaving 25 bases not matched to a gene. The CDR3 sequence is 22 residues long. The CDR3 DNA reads TGTGCCAGTAGTCCCGGGACAGCTTCAGCACCTCTTACTCTGAGCTCCTACAATGAGCAGTTCTTC. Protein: CASSPGTASAPLTLSSYNEQFF. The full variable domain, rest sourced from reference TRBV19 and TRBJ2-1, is DGGITQSPKYLFRKEGQNVTLSCEQNLNHDAMYWYRQDPGQGLRLIYYSQIVNDFQKGDIAEGYSVSREKKESFPLTVTSAQKNPTAFYLCASSPGTASAPLTLSSYNEQFFGPGTRLTVL.

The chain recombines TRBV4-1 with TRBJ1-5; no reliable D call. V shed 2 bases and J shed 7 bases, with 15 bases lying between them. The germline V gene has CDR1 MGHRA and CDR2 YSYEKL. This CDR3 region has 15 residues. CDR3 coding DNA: TGCGCCAGCAGCCAATTTGCGGGCGCGGGGCAGCCCCAGCATTTT. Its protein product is CASSQFAGAGQPQHF.

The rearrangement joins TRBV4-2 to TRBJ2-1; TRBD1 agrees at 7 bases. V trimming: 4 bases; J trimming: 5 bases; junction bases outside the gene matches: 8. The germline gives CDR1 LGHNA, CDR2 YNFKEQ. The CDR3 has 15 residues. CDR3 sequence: CASSPSQGPNNEQFF. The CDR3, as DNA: TGTGCCAGCAGCCCTTCACAGGGGCCTAACAATGAGCAGTTCTTC.